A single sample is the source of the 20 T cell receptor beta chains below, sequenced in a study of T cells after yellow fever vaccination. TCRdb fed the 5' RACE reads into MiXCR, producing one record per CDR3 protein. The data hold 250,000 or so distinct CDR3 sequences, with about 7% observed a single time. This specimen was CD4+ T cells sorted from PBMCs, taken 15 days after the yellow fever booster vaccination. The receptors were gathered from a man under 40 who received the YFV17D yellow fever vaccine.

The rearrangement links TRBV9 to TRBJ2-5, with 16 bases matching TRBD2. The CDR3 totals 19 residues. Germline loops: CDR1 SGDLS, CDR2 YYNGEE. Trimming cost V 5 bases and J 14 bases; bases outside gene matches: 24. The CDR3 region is CASSIKGSPPGLAGGPVYF. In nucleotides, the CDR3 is TGTGCCAGCAGTATAAAGGGCTCGCCCCCGGGACTAGCGGGAGGGCCTGTCTACTTC. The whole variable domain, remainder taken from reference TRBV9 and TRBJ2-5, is DSGVTQTPKHLITATGQRVTLRCSPRSGDLSVYWYQQSLDQGLQFLIQYYNGEERAKGNILERFSAQQFPDLHSELNLSSLELGDSALYFCASSIKGSPPGLAGGPVYFGPGTRLLVL.

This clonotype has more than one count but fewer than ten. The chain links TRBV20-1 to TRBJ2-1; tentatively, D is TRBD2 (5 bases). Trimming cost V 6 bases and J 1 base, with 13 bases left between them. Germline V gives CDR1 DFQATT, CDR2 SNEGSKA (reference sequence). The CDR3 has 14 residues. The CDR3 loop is CSAARAASYNEQFF. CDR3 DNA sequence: TGCAGTGCGGCACGAGCGGCTTCCTACAATGAGCAGTTCTTC.

DNA of the CDR3: TGTGCCAGTAGTATGACTCCTAATGAGCAGTTCTTC. Translating gives CASSMTPNEQFF. The chain recombines TRBV19 with TRBJ2-1; D is ambiguous. Trimming removed 3 bases at V and 7 bases at J, with 7 bases between. This CDR3 has 12 amino acids. Germline CDR1 reads LNHDA; CDR2 reads SQIVND (reference sequence). The full variable domain, with the rest looked up from reference TRBV19 and TRBJ2-1, is DGGITQSPKYLFRKEGQNVTLSCEQNLNHDAMYWYRQDPGQGLRLIYYSQIVNDFQKGDIAEGYSVSREKKESFPLTVTSAQKNPTAFYLCASSMTPNEQFFGPGTRLTVL.

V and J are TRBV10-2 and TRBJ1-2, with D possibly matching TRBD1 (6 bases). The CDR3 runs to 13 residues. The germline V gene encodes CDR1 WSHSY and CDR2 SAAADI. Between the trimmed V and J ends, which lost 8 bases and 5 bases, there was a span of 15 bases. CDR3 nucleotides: TGCGCCAGCGCCACCGGACAGCTGTATGGCTACACCTTC. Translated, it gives CASATGQLYGYTF.

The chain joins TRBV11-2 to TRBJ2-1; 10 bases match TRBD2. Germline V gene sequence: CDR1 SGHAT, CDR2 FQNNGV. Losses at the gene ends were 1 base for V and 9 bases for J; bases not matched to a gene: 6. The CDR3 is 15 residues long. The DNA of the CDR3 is TGTGCCAGCAGCTTAGGGCTAGCGGGAGAACTTGAGCAGTTCTTC. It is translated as CASSLGLAGELEQFF. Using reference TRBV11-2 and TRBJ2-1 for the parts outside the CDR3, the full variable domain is EAGVAQSPRYKIIEKRQSVAFWCNPISGHATLYWYQQILGQGPKLLIQFQNNGVVDDSQLPKDRFSAERLKGVDSTLKIQPAKLEDSAVYLCASSLGLAGELEQFFGPGTRLTVL.

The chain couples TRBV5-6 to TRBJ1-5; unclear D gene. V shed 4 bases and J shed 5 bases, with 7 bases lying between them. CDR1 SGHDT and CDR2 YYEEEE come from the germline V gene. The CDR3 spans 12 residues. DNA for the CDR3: TGTGCCAGCAGCCGCCAGGATCAGCCCCAGCATTTT. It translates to CASSRQDQPQHF.

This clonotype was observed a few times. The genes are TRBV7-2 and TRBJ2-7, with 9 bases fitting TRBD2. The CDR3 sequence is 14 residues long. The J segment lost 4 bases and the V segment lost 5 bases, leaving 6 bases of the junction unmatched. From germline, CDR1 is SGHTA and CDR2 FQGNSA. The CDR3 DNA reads TGTGCCAGCAGCCCGGCGGGAGGGATGTACGAGCAGTACTTC. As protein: CASSPAGGMYEQYF.

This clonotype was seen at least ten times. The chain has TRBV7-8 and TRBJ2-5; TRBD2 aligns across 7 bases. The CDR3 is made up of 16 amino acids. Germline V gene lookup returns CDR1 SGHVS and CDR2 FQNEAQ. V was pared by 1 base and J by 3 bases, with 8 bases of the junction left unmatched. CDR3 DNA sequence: TGTGCCAGCAGCTTAGAACCCAGGGACTACAAAGAGACCCAGTACTTC. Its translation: CASSLEPRDYKETQYF.

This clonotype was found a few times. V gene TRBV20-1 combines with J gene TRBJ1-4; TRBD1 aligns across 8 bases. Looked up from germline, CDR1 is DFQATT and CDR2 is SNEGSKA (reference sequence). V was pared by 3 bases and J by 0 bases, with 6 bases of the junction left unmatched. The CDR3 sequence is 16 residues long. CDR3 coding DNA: TGCAGTGCTAGTAGCCAGGGGGCCGCAACTAATGAAAAACTGTTTTTT. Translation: CSASSQGAATNEKLFF.

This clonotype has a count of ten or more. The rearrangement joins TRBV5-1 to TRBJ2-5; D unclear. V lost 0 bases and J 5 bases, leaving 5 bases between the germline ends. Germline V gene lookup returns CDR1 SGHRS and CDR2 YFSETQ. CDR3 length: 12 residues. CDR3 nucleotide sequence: TGCGCCAGCAGCTTGGAGTCGGAGACCCAGTACTTC. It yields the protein CASSLESETQYF.

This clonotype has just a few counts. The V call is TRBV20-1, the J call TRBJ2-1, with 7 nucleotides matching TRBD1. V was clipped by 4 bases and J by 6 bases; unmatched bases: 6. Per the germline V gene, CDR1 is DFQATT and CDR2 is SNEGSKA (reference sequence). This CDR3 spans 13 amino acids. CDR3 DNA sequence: TGCAGTGCTATCAGGGACAGTTCCAATGAGCAGTTCTTC. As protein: CSAIRDSSNEQFF.

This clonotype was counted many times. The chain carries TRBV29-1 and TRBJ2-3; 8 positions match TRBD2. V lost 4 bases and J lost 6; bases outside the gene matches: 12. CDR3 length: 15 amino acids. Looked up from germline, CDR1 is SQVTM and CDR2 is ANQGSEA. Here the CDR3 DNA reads TGCAGCGTTGCGGGGGGGGCAGGGGCGGACGATACGCAGTATTTT. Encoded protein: CSVAGGAGADDTQYF.

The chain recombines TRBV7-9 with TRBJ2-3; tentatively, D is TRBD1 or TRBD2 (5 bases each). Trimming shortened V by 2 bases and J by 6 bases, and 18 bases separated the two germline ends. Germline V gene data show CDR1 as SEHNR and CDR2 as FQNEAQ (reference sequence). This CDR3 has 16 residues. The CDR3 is CASSLRIWQGADTQYF. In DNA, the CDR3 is TGTGCCAGCAGCTTAAGGATTTGGCAGGGAGCGGATACGCAGTATTTT.

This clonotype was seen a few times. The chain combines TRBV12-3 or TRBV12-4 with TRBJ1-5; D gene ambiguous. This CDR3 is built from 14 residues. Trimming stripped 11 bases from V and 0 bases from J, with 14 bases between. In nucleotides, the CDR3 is TGTGCCTCGGCGGCAGACCATAGCAATCAGCCCCAGCATTTT. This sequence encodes CASAADHSNQPQHF.

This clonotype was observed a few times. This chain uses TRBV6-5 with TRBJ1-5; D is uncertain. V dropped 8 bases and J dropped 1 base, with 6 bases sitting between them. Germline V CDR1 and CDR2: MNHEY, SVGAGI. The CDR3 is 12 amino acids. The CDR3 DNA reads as TGTGCCAGCGGGCTGAGCAATCAGCCCCAGCATTTT. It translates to CASGLSNQPQHF.

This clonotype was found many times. CDR3 region: CASSLGVGHYYNEQFF. In DNA, the CDR3 is TGTGCCAGCAGTTTGGGAGTCGGGCACTACTACAATGAGCAGTTCTTC. The rearrangement links TRBV12-3 or TRBV12-4 to TRBJ2-1, with D maybe TRBD2 (5 bases). CDR3 size: 16 residues. V was cut by 3 bases and J by 3 bases, with 15 bases left in between.

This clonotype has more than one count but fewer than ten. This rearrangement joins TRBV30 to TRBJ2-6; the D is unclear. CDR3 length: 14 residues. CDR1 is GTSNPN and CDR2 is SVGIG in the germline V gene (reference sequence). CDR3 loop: CAVVFGSGANVLTF. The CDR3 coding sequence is TGTGCGGTGGTTTTCGGCTCTGGGGCCAACGTCCTGACTTTC.

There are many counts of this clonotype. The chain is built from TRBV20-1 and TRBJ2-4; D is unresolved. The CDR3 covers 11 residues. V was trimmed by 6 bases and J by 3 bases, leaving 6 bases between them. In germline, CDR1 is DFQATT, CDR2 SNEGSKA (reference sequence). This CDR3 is CSAPVKNIQYF. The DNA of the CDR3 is TGCAGTGCCCCAGTCAAAAACATTCAGTACTTC.

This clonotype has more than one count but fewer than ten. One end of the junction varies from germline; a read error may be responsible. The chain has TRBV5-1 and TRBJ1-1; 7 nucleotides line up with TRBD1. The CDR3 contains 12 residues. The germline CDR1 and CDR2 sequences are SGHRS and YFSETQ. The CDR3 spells CASSLDRYEAFF. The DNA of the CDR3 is TGCGCCAGCAGTTTGGACAGGTACGAAGCTTTCTTT.

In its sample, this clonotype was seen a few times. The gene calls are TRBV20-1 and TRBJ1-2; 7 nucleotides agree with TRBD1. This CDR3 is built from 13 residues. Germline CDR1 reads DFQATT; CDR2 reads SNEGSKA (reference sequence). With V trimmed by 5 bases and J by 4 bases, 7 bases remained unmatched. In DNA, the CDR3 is TGCAGTGCTCTACCCGGGACAGCCTATGGCTACACCTTC. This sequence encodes CSALPGTAYGYTF.